This T cell receptor beta chain was sequenced during a study of regulatory T cells in long-lasting Graves disease. Building the TCR beta libraries relied on iRepertoire HTBI primers, and CDR3 regions underwent Arm-PCR. Each CDR3 protein is one row after TCRdb ran MiXCR on the multiplex PCR reads. Of a few hundred thousand distinct CDR3 sequences listed, roughly 12% were seen once; the top ten hold under 20%. The germline V gene encodes CDR1 DFQATT and CDR2 SNEGSKA (reference sequence). Trimming removed 2 bases at V and 4 bases at J, with 12 bases between. The CDR3 runs 14 residues. The time point was: newly diagnosed GD, antithyroid drugs for less than 3 months. The TCR library was made from RNA extracted from PBMCs. Another study also made use of these data, one on T cells in Graves' hyperthyroidism and ophthalmopathy.

This receptor was obtained from a woman younger than 30 with Graves disease. The chain couples TRBV20-1 to TRBJ1-3, with D perhaps TRBD1 (5 bases). This specimen was peripheral blood mononuclear cells (PBMCs), taken at new diagnosis, from a patient treated with antithyroid drugs. The CDR3 sequence is CSARSGARGNTIYF. The CDR3 DNA follows: TGCAGTGCTAGATCTGGGGCGCGAGGAAACACCATATATTTT.